This T cell receptor beta chain was identified during a study of blood T cell repertoires in COVID-19. About the study: The origin of the acute and convalescent COVID-19 samples was the United States, Italy and Spain. The analysed material was cDNA or gDNA that came from T cells, B-cell-depleted T cells, or PBMCs.

With 6 bases clipped from V and 6 bases from J, the junction kept 13 bases outside the gene matches. Germline CDR1 and CDR2: SGHAT and FQNNGV. The CDR3 runs to 15 residues. Profiled with immunoSEQ multiplex PCR; TCRdb holds only in-frame clones, not every one. This table has about 180,000 clones, about 88% appearing once. Sample: peripheral blood. The clonotype was recovered from a woman aged 25 to 39 with active or convalescent COVID-19. This chain uses TRBV11-2 with TRBJ2-7, with TRBD1 matching 8 bases. This chain's CDR3 is CASRPPGTGEGEQYF. Here the CDR3 DNA reads TGTGCCAGCAGACCACCGGGGACAGGCGAGGGCGAGCAGTACTTC.